Each of the 8 T cell receptor beta chains below was sequenced from the same sample in a study of OX40 agonist ivuxolimab in advanced cancers. Assay used: immunoSEQ multiplex PCR; TCRdb lists only in-frame clones, some missing. Of tens of thousands of clones listed, approximately 90% are singletons. Material: CD4+ or CD8+ T cells sorted from blood, obtained in a trial of the OX40 agonist ivuxolimab. Source of these receptors: an adult with an advanced solid tumor such as melanoma, head and neck, liver or kidney cancer.

This clone ranks as medium-sized (0.01 to 0.1%). As DNA, the CDR3 is TGTGCCAGTAGTGGGGGCCGTAGCTACAATGAGCAGTTCTTC. Translated: CASSGGRSYNEQFF. The chain joins TRBV19 to TRBJ2-1, with a possible D match to TRBD1 (6 bases). The V end was cut by 5 bases, the J end by 3 bases, with 11 bases between. CDR1 and CDR2 (germline): LNHDA, SQIVND (reference sequence). The CDR3 totals 14 residues.

The chain is built from TRBV14 and TRBJ2-1, with D hard to call. There are 15 residues in the CDR3. V lost 5 bases, J lost 3 bases, and 14 bases lay in between. The germline V gene encodes CDR1 SGHDN and CDR2 FVKESK. In DNA form, the CDR3 reads TGTGCCAGCAGCTCCGGAATCCAACTCTACAATGAGCAGTTCTTC. Its protein product is CASSSGIQLYNEQFF.

The chain recombines TRBV19 with TRBJ2-3; 7 bases match TRBD2. The CDR3 runs to 15 residues. Germline CDR1 is LNHDA and CDR2 is SQIVND (reference sequence). V trimming: 3 bases; J trimming: 5 bases; junction bases outside the gene matches: 8. The DNA of the CDR3 is TGTGCCAGTAGTATCTCTAGCGGCCTGAAAGATACGCAGTATTTT. Translation: CASSISSGLKDTQYF.

The chain recombines TRBV4-1 with TRBJ1-1; a weak D match, TRBD1 (5 bases). In germline, CDR1 is MGHRA, CDR2 YSYEKL. V lost 3 bases and J lost 0, with 17 bases in between. The CDR3 loop spans 17 amino acids. The CDR3 here is CASSHLSQGSLNTEAFF. Here the CDR3 DNA reads TGCGCCAGCAGCCACCTCTCCCAGGGATCTCTGAACACTGAAGCTTTCTTT.

A remark on this clone: A junction boundary mismatches the germline segment, possibly from a read error. The gene calls are TRBV7-7 and TRBJ2-1; D is possibly TRBD1 (6 bases). Germline V gene lookup returns CDR1 SSHAT and CDR2 FNYEAQ (reference sequence). The CDR3 contains 18 residues. The CDR3 is CASIFDSQGRVSYNEQFF. CDR3 sequence (DNA): TGTGCTAGCATCTTCGACAGCCAGGGGCGGGTCTCCTACAATGAGCAGTTCTTC.

The J gene is TRBJ2-1, the V gene TRBV27; TRBD2 is a possible D gene (5 bases). Between the trimmed V and J ends, which lost 1 base and 8 bases, there was a span of 9 bases. This CDR3 spans 13 amino acids. CDR1 is MNHEY, CDR2 SMNVEV, per germline (reference sequence). CDR3 region: CASSLLFGDEQFF. CDR3 coding DNA: TGTGCCAGCAGTTTATTGTTCGGGGATGAGCAGTTCTTC.

The V and J genes are TRBV6-6 and TRBJ1-2; the D is unclear. Trimming stripped 2 bases from V and 6 bases from J, with 7 bases between. CDR3 size: 12 residues. The germline V gene encodes CDR1 MNHNY and CDR2 SVGAGI (reference sequence). The CDR3 DNA follows: TGTGCCAGCAGTTACAAGACGGATGGCTACACCTTC. This encodes CASSYKTDGYTF.

V is TRBV7-7 and J is TRBJ2-7; no clear D gene. Germline values: CDR1 SSHAT, CDR2 FNYEAQ (reference sequence). V was cut by 0 bases and J by 2 bases, with 8 bases left in between. The CDR3 has 14 residues. The CDR3 sequence is CASSLAAGPYEQYF. For the CDR3, the DNA is TGTGCCAGCAGCTTAGCGGCAGGACCCTACGAGCAGTACTTC.